This T cell receptor beta chain was sequenced during a study of STAT5B mutations in CD4+ large granular lymphocyte leukemia. Study results and caveats: Patient CD4-sorted repertoires looked more clonal than healthy CD4+ repertoires, even without putative leukemic clones.

V dropped 2 bases and J dropped 3; count of bases not matched to a gene: 4. CDR3 size: 14 residues. From germline, CDR1 is SGHRS and CDR2 YFSETQ. Details on this clone: No antigen is known for it.

Libraries were prepared by immunoSEQ multiplex PCR; TCRdb keeps only in-frame clonotypes and omits some of them. Found here are around 21,000 clones, roughly 76% of them singletons; the top ten hold about 4%. This TCR derives from a human donor in good health. Sequenced material: CD4+ T cells from blood buffy coats. V is TRBV5-1 and J is TRBJ2-5; 7 bases fit TRBD1. The CDR3 spells CASSLPGTEETQYF. The CDR3 DNA is TGCGCCAGCAGCTTACCCGGGACAGAAGAGACCCAGTACTTC.